Listed below are T cell receptor beta chains from one sample, sequenced in a study of blood T cell repertoires in COVID-19. Repertoires were generated with immunoSEQ multiplex PCR, while TCRdb's copy carries only in-frame clones and drops some. The table has fewer than 300,000 clones, more than 85% seen once. The sequenced material came from peripheral blood. Source of these receptors: a woman aged 25 to 39 with COVID-19, enrolled during active disease. The CDR3 runs from the conserved cysteine through the conserved F or W. D genes are given only for firm matches. Clone size is given for some rows only: seen once, a few or many times, or a class if the clone is expanded.

D	size	V	J	CDR3	DNA
.	few	TRBV28	TRBJ2-1	CASSTQGSWFF	TGTGCCAGCAGTACCCAAGGGAGTTGGTTCTTC
TRBD2	.	TRBV7-9	TRBJ2-7	CASSPLASGYYEQYF	TGTGCCAGCAGCCCCCTGGCTAGCGGATATTACGAGCAGTACTTC
.	.	TRBV7-9	TRBJ2-1	CASSFEVSYNEQFF	TGTGCCAGCAGCTTTGAGGTCTCCTACAATGAGCAGTTCTTC
.	.	TRBV19	TRBJ2-3	CASSIPGQMTDTQYF	TGTGCCAGTAGTATACCGGGACAAATGACAGATACGCAGTATTTT
TRBD2	.	TRBV19	TRBJ2-1	CASSVTSGTGAEQFF	TGTGCCAGTAGTGTGACTAGCGGGACGGGAGCGGAGCAGTTCTTC
.	few	TRBV7-8	TRBJ1-4	CASSLAIVKREGRDEKLFF	TGTGCCAGCAGCTTAGCCATCGTGAAGAGGGAGGGGAGGGATGAAAAACTGTTTTTT
.	.	TRBV4-2	TRBJ1-1	CASSIGAGMNTEAFF	TGTGCCAGCAGCATTGGCGCGGGGATGAACACTGAAGCTTTCTTT
TRBD1	.	TRBV6-5	TRBJ2-3	CASMTGFADTQYF	TGTGCCAGCATGACAGGGTTCGCAGATACGCAGTATTTT
.	.	TRBV3-1/TRBV3-2	TRBJ2-1	CASSQGPLPYNEQFF	TGTGCCAGCAGCCAGGGCCCACTCCCTTACAATGAGCAGTTCTTC
.	.	TRBV28	TRBJ1-1	CASSHSHTGQNTEAFF	TGTGCCAGCAGTCACTCACACACAGGTCAGAACACTGAAGCTTTCTTT
.	once	TRBV30	TRBJ2-7	CAWTPTGVNGYEQYF	TGTGCCTGGACCCCGACAGGCGTTAACGGCTACGAGCAGTACTTC
.	once	TRBV18	TRBJ1-2	CASSPPPAGYGYTF	TGTGCCAGCTCACCACCACCAGCAGGGTATGGCTACACCTTC
TRBD1	.	TRBV5-1	TRBJ1-1	CASSRGGTGDTEAFF	TGCGCCAGCAGCCGGGGAGGGACAGGGGACACTGAAGCTTTCTTT
TRBD2	.	TRBV9	TRBJ2-1	CASSGTSGRGTEQFF	TGTGCCAGCAGCGGCACTAGCGGGAGGGGAACTGAGCAGTTCTTC
TRBD2	.	TRBV29-1	TRBJ2-1	CSVLLAGNNEQFF	TGCAGCGTTTTGCTAGCGGGAAATAATGAGCAGTTCTTC
TRBD2	.	TRBV6-5	TRBJ2-2	CASRGAGMAGELFF	TGTGCCAGCAGGGGAGCGGGAATGGCCGGGGAGCTGTTTTTT
.	.	TRBV19	TRBJ1-1	CASSIVTARLDTEAFF	TGTGCCAGTAGTATAGTTACCGCCCGGCTAGACACTGAAGCTTTCTTT
.	few	TRBV9	TRBJ2-7	CASSVGGSAYEQYF	TGTGCCAGCAGCGTAGGAGGCTCAGCCTACGAGCAGTACTTC
.	.	TRBV10-3	TRBJ1-2	CAISESAGGGGYTF	TGTGCCATCAGTGAGTCCGCGGGAGGAGGGGGCTACACCTTC
.	.	TRBV7-9	TRBJ2-5	CASSLGGSGTQYF	TGTGCCAGCAGCTTAGGAGGGTCAGGGACCCAGTACTTC
.	.	TRBV18	TRBJ1-3	CASSPLQGSGNTIYF	TGTGCCAGCTCACCACTACAGGGCTCTGGAAACACCATATATTTT
.	.	TRBV28	TRBJ2-7	CASSLILSGIPGYEQYF	TGTGCCAGCAGTTTAATATTATCGGGTATTCCCGGCTACGAGCAGTACTTC
TRBD1	once	TRBV6-5	TRBJ1-4	CASSRDRGREKLFF	TGTGCCAGCAGTCGGGACAGGGGGAGAGAAAAACTGTTTTTT
TRBD2	.	TRBV7-9	TRBJ2-1	CASSFSGKTYNEQFF	TGTGCCAGCAGCTTTAGCGGGAAAACCTACAATGAGCAGTTCTTC
.	.	TRBV25-1	TRBJ1-3	CASNPGFGNTIYF	TGTGCCAGCAATCCAGGGTTTGGAAACACCATATATTTT
.	.	TRBV27	TRBJ1-5	CASSLKGGNQPQHF	TGTGCCAGCAGTTTAAAGGGGGGGAATCAGCCCCAGCATTTT
.	.	TRBV11-2	TRBJ2-2	CASSLASGVGTGELFF	TGTGCCAGCAGCTTAGCATCGGGAGTTGGGACCGGGGAGCTGTTTTTT
.	.	TRBV30	TRBJ1-5	CAWSELNNQPQHF	TGTGCCTGGAGTGAGCTTAACAATCAGCCCCAGCATTTT
TRBD1	.	TRBV29-1	TRBJ1-2	CSVEAYLTGSYGYTF	TGCAGCGTTGAGGCGTATTTGACAGGGTCCTATGGCTACACCTTC
.	.	TRBV5-4	TRBJ2-5	CASSLKGEETQYF	TGTGCCAGCAGCTTGAAAGGGGAAGAGACCCAGTACTTC
TRBD2	.	TRBV6-1	TRBJ2-1	CASSDYEREPYNEQFF	TGTGCCAGCAGTGATTACGAGCGGGAGCCCTACAATGAGCAGTTCTTC
TRBD2	.	TRBV3-1/TRBV3-2	TRBJ2-1	CASSQDLVAGGLEQFF	TGTGCCAGCAGCCAAGATCTTGTGGCGGGAGGGCTTGAGCAGTTCTTC
TRBD2	.	TRBV6-6	TRBJ2-3	CASSYSASGTDTQYF	TGTGCCAGCAGTTACTCGGCTAGCGGGACAGATACGCAGTATTTT
.	.	TRBV19	TRBJ2-5	CASSQLDGETQYF	TGTGCCAGTAGCCAACTAGATGGAGAGACCCAGTACTTC
TRBD1	once	TRBV12-5	TRBJ1-1	CASGPQGATEAFF	TGTGCTAGTGGGCCCCAGGGGGCGACTGAAGCTTTCTTT
TRBD1	.	TRBV5-6	TRBJ2-7	CASTPSWVQGSYEQYF	TGTGCCAGCACCCCCTCGTGGGTACAGGGGTCCTACGAGCAGTACTTC
TRBD1	.	TRBV19	TRBJ1-5	CASSRGQGRNQPQHF	TGTGCCAGTAGCAGGGGACAGGGGCGCAATCAGCCCCAGCATTTT
.	.	TRBV3-1/TRBV3-2	TRBJ1-4	CASSQGRGSGEKLFF	TGTGCCAGCAGCCAAGGTCGGGGATCGGGGGAAAAACTGTTTTTT
.	.	TRBV19	TRBJ1-1	CASSISRANTEAFF	TGTGCCAGTAGTATATCCAGGGCGAACACTGAAGCTTTCTTT
TRBD2	once	TRBV5-6	TRBJ2-3	CASSLVGGGGSDTQYF	TGTGCCAGCAGCTTGGTTGGAGGCGGGGGTTCAGATACGCAGTATTTT
TRBD1	once	TRBV27	TRBJ1-2	CASRLDREHGYTF	TGTGCCAGCAGACTCGACAGGGAACATGGCTACACCTTC
TRBD1	.	TRBV3-1/TRBV3-2	TRBJ1-5	CASSLDRANQPQHF	TGTGCCAGCAGCCTGGACAGGGCCAATCAGCCCCAGCATTTT
TRBD2	once	TRBV5-4	TRBJ2-1	CASSPGLAGTEQFF	TGTGCCAGCAGCCCGGGACTAGCGGGTACTGAGCAGTTCTTC
.	.	TRBV6-5	TRBJ1-1	CASSYSRQLNTEAFF	TGTGCCAGCAGTTACTCGAGACAGCTGAACACTGAAGCTTTCTTT
TRBD1	.	TRBV7-2	TRBJ2-7	CASSLGGGAREQYF	TGTGCCAGCAGCTTAGGAGGGGGCGCGAGGGAGCAGTACTTC
.	.	TRBV7-9	TRBJ1-1	CASSLAKALNTEAFF	TGTGCCAGCAGCCTCGCAAAAGCTTTGAACACTGAAGCTTTCTTT
TRBD1	once	TRBV19	TRBJ1-5	CASSIEVGQGSNQPQHF	TGTGCCAGTAGTATAGAAGTCGGACAGGGAAGCAATCAGCCCCAGCATTTT
TRBD1	.	TRBV13	TRBJ1-5	CASSLGTGGNSNQPQHF	TGTGCCAGCAGCTTGGGCACAGGGGGAAATAGCAATCAGCCCCAGCATTTT
TRBD1	.	TRBV11-2	TRBJ2-7	CASSRGQVYEQYF	TGTGCCAGCAGCCGGGGACAGGTCTACGAGCAGTACTTC
TRBD2	.	TRBV7-9	TRBJ2-1	CASSLAWVSSGTGTQFF	TGTGCCAGCAGCTTAGCGTGGGTTTCTAGCGGGACTGGAACGCAGTTCTTC
.	once	TRBV12-2	TRBJ2-5	CASRLAPCRGPHQETQYF	TGTGCAAGTCGCTTAGCGCCGTGTCGAGGCCCACACCAAGAGACCCAGTACTTC
.	.	TRBV10-2	TRBJ1-3	CASNTGPGNTIYF	TGCGCCAGCAACACAGGGCCTGGAAACACCATATATTTT
TRBD1	.	TRBV19	TRBJ2-6	CASRVGQHSGANVLTF	TGTGCCAGTAGGGTGGGACAGCACTCTGGGGCCAACGTCCTGACTTTC